This T cell receptor beta chain was recorded in a study of PD-1 blockade in classical Hodgkin lymphoma. General study results and limits: Baseline TCR diversity was reportedly lower in newly diagnosed patients than healthy donors.

Comments on this clone: Its target is not known.

All the patients suffered relapse after autologous stem cell transplantation, and brentuximab vedotin exposure differed. The method was immunoSEQ multiplex PCR; TCRdb's version includes in-frame clones alone and lacks a portion of them. Here the sample spans around 25,000 clones, about four fifths being singletons. From germline, CDR1 is SEHNR and CDR2 FQNEAQ (reference sequence). V was clipped by 3 bases and J by 1 base; unmatched bases: 6. The CDR3 has 16 residues. This chain connects TRBV7-9 to TRBJ2-3; 8 bases are a match to TRBD1. The source was peripheral blood mononuclear cells (PBMCs), collected before the second cycle of nivolumab. The receptor comes from a human donor with classical Hodgkin lymphoma. Here the CDR3 DNA reads TGTGCCAGCAGCTTCTCGACAGGGGCGGGCACAGATACGCAGTATTTT. This translates into CASSFSTGAGTDTQYF.